Listed below are T cell receptor beta chains from one sample, sequenced in a study of blood T cells in healthy people across ages. In TCRdb, the 5' RACE reads were re-called with MiXCR into one record per CDR3 protein. The sample records about 1,500,000 distinct CDR3 sequences, roughly 28% being singletons. Source material: blood. These TCRs come from a woman aged 30 to 39 in good health. CDR3s leave out the opening cysteine and the closing phenylalanine or tryptophan. Fields, in order: CDR3 protein, J gene, V gene.

CDR3 protein: ASRGDRGEETQY
J gene: TRBJ2-5
V gene: TRBV27

CDR3 protein: ASSQEYRVPSYGYT
J gene: TRBJ1-2
V gene: TRBV4-1

CDR3 protein: ASRGAGRDYGYT
J gene: TRBJ1-2
V gene: TRBV28

CDR3 protein: ASSSYSYERY
J gene: TRBJ2-7
V gene: TRBV7-2

CDR3 protein: ASSLITGFNSPLH
J gene: TRBJ1-6
V gene: TRBV7-9

CDR3 protein: ASSFGGSGNTIY
J gene: TRBJ1-3
V gene: TRBV12-3/TRBV12-4

CDR3 protein: ASSLYFRDTQY
J gene: TRBJ2-3
V gene: TRBV11-3

CDR3 protein: SSPDRGQGYT
J gene: TRBJ1-2
V gene: TRBV29-1

CDR3 protein: ASSPLGVWSSLNYNEQY
J gene: TRBJ2-5
V gene: TRBV7-2

CDR3 protein: ASSPSPPSGRAGQQY
J gene: TRBJ2-7
V gene: TRBV7-2

CDR3 protein: ASSYSKRRDTQY
J gene: TRBJ2-3
V gene: TRBV6-2/TRBV6-3

CDR3 protein: AISESMSQARYEQF
J gene: TRBJ2-1
V gene: TRBV10-3

CDR3 protein: AIAAVSEETQY
J gene: TRBJ2-5
V gene: TRBV10-3

CDR3 protein: ASSPLILADTYNEQF
J gene: TRBJ2-1
V gene: TRBV12-3/TRBV12-4

CDR3 protein: ASSTRRDNYEQY
J gene: TRBJ2-7
V gene: TRBV5-1

CDR3 protein: SVRDAKTYEQY
J gene: TRBJ2-7
V gene: TRBV29-1

CDR3 protein: SARDRRQGIVQGYT
J gene: TRBJ1-2
V gene: TRBV20-1

CDR3 protein: ASSFSGRPQY
J gene: TRBJ2-7
V gene: TRBV27

CDR3 protein: ASSLVAESPREQF
J gene: TRBJ2-1
V gene: TRBV7-2

CDR3 protein: SAGGVGEREKLF
J gene: TRBJ1-4
V gene: TRBV20-1

CDR3 protein: ASSLDYAGETQY
J gene: TRBJ2-5
V gene: TRBV11-2

CDR3 protein: ASSSGGARHYEQF
J gene: TRBJ2-1
V gene: TRBV7-2

CDR3 protein: AIRGEIKSSYNEQF
J gene: TRBJ2-1
V gene: TRBV5-1

CDR3 protein: ASSSFSPSRNEQF
J gene: TRBJ2-1
V gene: TRBV5-1

CDR3 protein: ASSYPTETQY
J gene: TRBJ2-5
V gene: TRBV6-2/TRBV6-3

CDR3 protein: SVEDPTGGLYNEQF
J gene: TRBJ2-1
V gene: TRBV29-1

CDR3 protein: AGSLAQGTATYEQY
J gene: TRBJ2-7
V gene: TRBV7-9

CDR3 protein: ASSPSASVEQF
J gene: TRBJ2-1
V gene: TRBV18

CDR3 protein: ASSQERQNSPLH
J gene: TRBJ1-6
V gene: TRBV3-1

CDR3 protein: ASSSFSGAGELF
J gene: TRBJ2-2
V gene: TRBV5-1

CDR3 protein: APSEETGVCGREAF
J gene: TRBJ1-1
V gene: TRBV24-1

CDR3 protein: ASSYGGWGYEQY
J gene: TRBJ2-7
V gene: TRBV5-5

CDR3 protein: SVDSGRYGYT
J gene: TRBJ1-2
V gene: TRBV29-1

CDR3 protein: ASSLTFRDSTNEQF
J gene: TRBJ2-1
V gene: TRBV7-3

CDR3 protein: ASKDQGTSTYEQY
J gene: TRBJ2-7
V gene: TRBV2

CDR3 protein: ASSFDGNSNQPQH
J gene: TRBJ1-5
V gene: TRBV7-2

CDR3 protein: ASTQTGAEAF
J gene: TRBJ1-1
V gene: TRBV5-1

CDR3 protein: ASSLAPSGGPRDEQF
J gene: TRBJ2-1
V gene: TRBV5-1

CDR3 protein: ASSWVGEREQY
J gene: TRBJ2-7
V gene: TRBV25-1

CDR3 protein: SAPPSTRETQY
J gene: TRBJ2-5
V gene: TRBV20-1

CDR3 protein: ASSFSPSSSYNEQF
J gene: TRBJ2-1
V gene: TRBV5-6

CDR3 protein: ASSVSLGRTSYGYT
J gene: TRBJ1-2
V gene: TRBV9

CDR3 protein: SARDPGVWNSYEQY
J gene: TRBJ2-7
V gene: TRBV20-1

CDR3 protein: ASSYSRARGVYT
J gene: TRBJ1-2
V gene: TRBV6-5

CDR3 protein: SASGASGGYQETQY
J gene: TRBJ2-5
V gene: TRBV20-1

CDR3 protein: ASSRRQGENQPQH
J gene: TRBJ1-5
V gene: TRBV18

CDR3 protein: ATEARDSTYEQY
J gene: TRBJ2-7
V gene: TRBV6-5

CDR3 protein: ASSKQTSGINNEQF
J gene: TRBJ2-1
V gene: TRBV11-2

CDR3 protein: ASRKQAGMGEQY
J gene: TRBJ2-7
V gene: TRBV5-1

CDR3 protein: SARAGGWNTEAF
J gene: TRBJ1-1
V gene: TRBV20-1

CDR3 protein: ASSLGGRINQPQH
J gene: TRBJ1-5
V gene: TRBV7-2

CDR3 protein: ASSPGVDQPQH
J gene: TRBJ1-5
V gene: TRBV18

CDR3 protein: SARDRDRGHGYT
J gene: TRBJ1-2
V gene: TRBV20-1

CDR3 protein: ASSEGGAGEQY
J gene: TRBJ2-7
V gene: TRBV2

CDR3 protein: ASSLGVGTSYEQY
J gene: TRBJ2-7
V gene: TRBV11-3